Reported below is one TCR beta chain. Its antigen remains unidentified. The data stem from a study of cytomegalovirus exposure and HLA in healthy donors. Vbeta (60) and Jbeta (13) primers were used in the PCR. The table came from immunoSEQ multiplex PCR; TCRdb's copy has only in-frame clones and leaves some out. The listing records 110,000 to 150,000 clones. Overall study results and limits: A further, later analysis showed that HLA-associated TCR beta chains (compared with equally common others) were more clonally expanded.

Donors were nominally healthy when sampled, though unrecorded immune exposures were likely. V lost 4 bases and J 1 base, leaving 16 bases between the germline ends. The germline V gene has CDR1 SGHDT and CDR2 YYEEEE. The CDR3 runs to 16 residues. The chain joins TRBV5-6 to TRBJ2-3, with D unclear. The source of this sequence is a male donor in good health and CMV-seronegative. Sequencing input: PBMCs. The CDR3 DNA sequence: TGTGCCAGCAGCCCCCTTAGTCCCCTAGGCACAGATACGCAGTATTTT. It specifies CASSPLSPLGTDTQYF.